This T cell receptor (beta chain) was obtained from a study of blood T cell repertoires in COVID-19. Study background: The United States, Italy and Spain supplied acute and convalescent COVID-19 samples. The cDNA or gDNA used as material had been derived from T cells, B-cell-depleted T cells, or PBMCs.

Original processing methods: Reference gene primer amplification yielded estimated nucleated cell counts. Using immunoSEQ multiplex PCR, the repertoire was profiled, and TCRdb retains in-frame clones only, with some absent. V, J and clone size reflect that table, while D and trimming were determined from the DNA. The data show 110,000 to 150,000 clones, around 81% seen once. Germline V CDR1 and CDR2: SNHLY, FYNNEI. V lost 5 bases and J lost 3, with 8 bases in between. This CDR3 is 12 amino acids long. This clone has just a few counts. The specimen sequenced was peripheral blood. The chain links TRBV2 to TRBJ2-7; tentative D call: TRBD2 (5 bases). The clonotype comes from a woman in her 50s with acute or convalescent COVID-19. CDR3 region: CASSTGNYEQYF. The CDR3 DNA is TGTGCCAGCAGTACCGGGAACTACGAGCAGTACTTC.